This entry lists 21 T cell receptor beta chains sequenced from one sample in a study of blood T cells in healthy people across ages (dated by TCRdb to between 2015 and 2016). The library was made by 5' RACE. TCRdb lists the instrument as Illumina HiSeq 2500. A second roughly 6 to 12 cycle PCR used a sample-barcoded 5' primer and a J-beta primer mix. TCRdb ran its own pipeline on the public reads, namely fastp trimming at Q25 and MiXCR clone calling, and kept in-frame beta chains. One record per CDR3 amino acid sequence lists the most common genes and DNA. In this sample the table shows approximately 900,000 distinct CDR3 sequences, around 46% of which occur a single time. In total, the top ten clones hold roughly an eighth of the sample. What was sequenced was blood. These receptors all come from a man aged 30 to 45 in good health.

Concerning this clonotype: One base away lies a much larger clone, so this may be a sequencing read error. This chain uses TRBV18 with TRBJ2-1, with a weak D call TRBD1 (6 bases). This CDR3 is 15 amino acids long. In germline, CDR1 is KGHSH, CDR2 LQKENI. The CDR3 nucleotides are TGTGCCAACTCACACGCCGGTAGGCAGGGGAATGAGCAGTTCTTC. Encoded protein: CANSHAGRQGNEQFF.

The chain recombines TRBV6-5 with TRBJ2-1; 7 bases are a match to TRBD1. CDR1 and CDR2 from the germline V gene are MNHEY and SVGAGI. The CDR3 is 14 residues long. After removal of 10 bases from V and 4 bases from J, the junction contained 10 bases not matched to a gene. The CDR3 here is CANRPTGRYNEQFF. CDR3 nucleotide sequence: TGTGCCAACAGGCCGACAGGGCGGTACAATGAGCAGTTCTTC.

The J gene is TRBJ2-2, the V gene TRBV20-1; either TRBD1 or TRBD2 may fit D (7 bases each). With 6 bases removed from V and 4 bases from J, the gap between germline ends came to 15 bases. Germline CDR1 is DFQATT and CDR2 is SNEGSKA (reference sequence). This CDR3 contains 14 residues. The CDR3 DNA reads as TGCAGTGCCCTCCCAGGGGGGGGCACCGGGGAGCTGTTTTTT. Translation gives CSALPGGGTGELFF.

This chain uses TRBV5-1 with TRBJ1-1; D not resolved. V lost 0 bases and J lost 6, with 12 bases in between. CDR1 and CDR2 from the germline V gene are SGHRS and YFSETQ. The CDR3 length is 14 residues. CDR3 DNA: TGCGCCAGCAGCTTGGCCTTGGCACCCTCTGAAGCTTTCTTT. Protein sequence: CASSLALAPSEAFF.

V gene TRBV4-2 combines with J gene TRBJ1-5, with TRBD1 as a possible D gene (5 bases). Trimming cost V 0 bases and J 3 bases, with 15 bases left between them. Germline loops: CDR1 LGHNA, CDR2 YNFKEQ. This CDR3 comprises 17 residues. CDR3 nucleotide sequence: TGTGCCAGCAGCCAAGACGGGGCTAGACGGATCAATCAGCCCCAGCATTTT. Translating it yields CASSQDGARRINQPQHF.

The gene calls are TRBV4-3 and TRBJ2-7; possibly TRBD1 or TRBD2 for D (5 bases each). Germline loops: CDR1 LGHNA, CDR2 YSLEER. V lost 2 bases to trimming and J lost 6 bases, with 11 bases between them. This CDR3 has 13 amino acids. CDR3 DNA: TGCGCCAGCAGCCAATTAACCGGGGCCGAGCAGTACTTC. Residues: CASSQLTGAEQYF.

The rearrangement joins TRBV6-5 to TRBJ2-5, with TRBD1 matching over 7 bases. This CDR3 has 14 residues. In germline, CDR1 is MNHEY, CDR2 SVGAGI. The ends lost 5 bases at V and 4 bases at J; junction bases unmatched: 7. Here the CDR3 DNA reads TGTGCCAGCAGTCCCCCCTCAGGGGGAGAGACCCAGTACTTC. It yields the protein CASSPPSGGETQYF.

The chain carries TRBV7-9 and TRBJ2-7; D is unclear. The V gene lost 5 bases and the J gene lost 0 bases, with 8 bases spanning the gap. Germline V gene data show CDR1 as SEHNR and CDR2 as FQNEAQ (reference sequence). The CDR3 consists of 13 residues. The DNA of the CDR3 is TGTGCCAGCAGCACTACTAACTCCTACGAGCAGTACTTC. Translated, it gives CASSTTNSYEQYF.

The rearrangement links TRBV28 to TRBJ2-5, with 7 bases fitting TRBD1. The end of the DNA aligns better with TRBJ2-7, so the J call may be wrong. Germline V lookup: CDR1 MDHEN, CDR2 SYDVKM. The CDR3 contains 14 residues. The CDR3 reads CASIPGQQHDEQYF. In nucleotides, the CDR3 is TGTGCCAGCATTCCGGGACAGCAACATGACGAGCAGTACTTC.

This clonotype has at least ten counts. CDR3 loop: CASSPGAYGYTF. Written as DNA, the CDR3 is TGTGCCAGCAGCCCCGGGGCCTATGGCTACACCTTC. V usage is TRBV7-2 and J usage is TRBJ1-2; a possible D gene is TRBD1 (5 bases). Deletions cut 5 bases from V and 4 bases from J, with 8 bases between. The CDR3 covers 12 residues. Looked up from germline, CDR1 is SGHTA and CDR2 is FQGNSA.

The sample holds a few counts of this clonotype. The chain is built from TRBV28 and TRBJ2-7; possibly TRBD2 for D (6 bases). Germline V gene sequence: CDR1 MDHEN, CDR2 SYDVKM. CDR3 length: 16 amino acids. Trimming stripped 3 bases from V and 2 bases from J, with 17 bases between. The DNA for the CDR3 is TGTGCCAGCAGTTTTTTGGGGGGACCCCCCCCCTACGAGCAGTACTTC. Its protein is CASSFLGGPPPYEQYF.

This clonotype was observed a few times. The gene calls are TRBV20-1 and TRBJ1-2; D possibly corresponds to TRBD1 (6 bases). Trimming removed 1 base from V and 6 bases from J, with 15 bases in between. The length of the CDR3 is 14 residues. Germline loops: CDR1 DFQATT, CDR2 SNEGSKA (reference sequence). CDR3: CSARVVSQGHGYTF. The CDR3 DNA sequence: TGCAGTGCTAGAGTTGTTTCACAGGGCCATGGCTACACCTTC.

There are a few counts of this clonotype. The CDR3 spells CASSLGGINYGYTF. CDR3 DNA: TGTGCCAGCAGCTTAGGCGGTATTAACTATGGCTACACCTTC. The chain employs TRBV7-9 and TRBJ1-2; D gene uncertain. This CDR3 spans 14 amino acids. The V gene's germline CDR1 is SEHNR and CDR2 FQNEAQ (reference sequence). With 1 base removed from V and 1 base from J, the gap between germline ends came to 7 bases.

The gene calls are TRBV15 and TRBJ2-5; D is uncertain. The DNA end is more similar to TRBJ2-4, so the J call may be wrong. There are 12 residues in the CDR3. Germline lookup yields CDR1 LNHNV and CDR2 YYDKDF (reference sequence). The CDR3 region is CATQSVQNIQYF. Written as DNA, the CDR3 is TGTGCCACCCAATCCGTCCAAAACATTCAGTACTTC.

This clonotype was counted only a few times. The J gene is TRBJ2-3, the V gene TRBV7-9; D is undetermined. Germline loops: CDR1 SEHNR, CDR2 FQNEAQ (reference sequence). V was pared by 1 base and J by 7 bases, with 6 bases between. The CDR3 totals 12 residues. CDR3 nucleotide sequence: TGTGCCAGCAGCTTAGGGGAAAATACGCAGTATTTT. This translates into CASSLGENTQYF.

About this clonotype: Possible read error: a much larger clone is one base away. J is TRBJ2-5 and V is TRBV14; D is unclear. Germline-derived CDR1 and CDR2 are SGHDN and FVKESK. The CDR3 contains 17 residues. The CDR3 is CASSQPAGIRYQGTQYF. CDR3 DNA sequence: TGTGCCAGCAGCCAGCCCGCTGGGATCCGGTACCAAGGGACCCAGTACTTC.

The rearrangement uses TRBV28 and TRBJ2-7, with D perhaps matching TRBD1 or TRBD2 (5 bases each). Trimming took 5 bases from V and 3 from J, leaving 14 bases between them. Germline V CDR1 and CDR2: MDHEN, SYDVKM. This CDR3 spans 14 amino acids. The CDR3 here is CASSPGTKRYEQYF. The CDR3 DNA sequence: TGTGCCAGCAGTCCAGGGACCAAACGCTACGAGCAGTACTTC.

The chain uses TRBV6-2 or TRBV6-3 and TRBJ2-1; D is uncertain. The CDR3 runs 16 residues. Germline V gene data show CDR1 as MNHEY and CDR2 as SVGEGT. V was pared by 5 bases and J by 3 bases, with 17 bases between. The CDR3 region has the DNA TGTGCCAGCAGTGACGAGACCCTGAGAGTCTACAATGAGCAGTTCTTC. Protein sequence: CASSDETLRVYNEQFF.

The CDR3 nucleotides are TGTGCCAGCAGTCCATACGGGACAGGGCTTTTCTACGAGCAGTACTTC. Protein product: CASSPYGTGLFYEQYF. The chain couples TRBV12-3 or TRBV12-4 to TRBJ2-7; 9 nucleotides match TRBD1. CDR3 length: 16 residues. With 5 bases clipped from V and 3 bases from J, the junction kept 11 bases outside the gene matches.

The table lists this clonotype with a few counts. The genes are TRBV29-1 and TRBJ1-6; tentatively, D is TRBD1 (5 bases). The CDR3 runs 18 residues. The germline CDR1 and CDR2 sequences are SQVTM and ANQGSEA. V shed 4 bases and J shed 1 base, with 20 bases lying between them. The CDR3 protein is CSVATGTKSSSYNSPLHF. DNA for the CDR3: TGCAGCGTTGCCACCGGGACCAAAAGCTCTTCCTATAATTCACCCCTCCACTTT.

The chain is built from TRBV7-9 and TRBJ2-7; tentatively, D is TRBD1 (6 bases). Germline values: CDR1 SEHNR, CDR2 FQNEAQ (reference sequence). V lost 4 bases, J lost 5 bases, and 12 bases lay in between. CDR3 size: 13 residues. DNA of the CDR3: TGTGCCAGCAGCTCCCGGGACAATAACGAGCAGTACTTC. This codes for CASSSRDNNEQYF. Drawing the rest from reference TRBV7-9 and TRBJ2-7, the complete variable domain is DTGVSQNPRHKITKRGQNVTFRCDPISEHNRLYWYRQTLGQGPEFLTYFQNEAQLEKSRLLSDRFSAERPKGSFSTLEIQRTEQGDSAMYLCASSSRDNNEQYFGPGTRLTVT.